Below are 18 T cell receptor beta chains sequenced from a single sample in a study of response to subunit inactivated influenza vaccine. TCRdb ran MiXCR on the RT-PCR reads and lists one entry per CDR3 protein. Of approximately 730,000 distinct CDR3 sequences in the sample, approximately 13% were seen once. Here the sequenced sample was PBMCs from blood, taken less than 15 days before vaccination. These receptors were obtained from a man aged 50 to 60 who received an inactivated influenza vaccine.

This clonotype has a handful of counts. The chain uses TRBV29-1 and TRBJ2-2; a possible D gene is TRBD2 (5 bases). In germline, CDR1 is SQVTM, CDR2 ANQGSEA. The germline V and J ends were trimmed by 2 bases and 4 bases, with 5 bases remaining between them. The CDR3 contains 12 residues. The CDR3 DNA sequence: TGCAGCGTTGAACGGGGCACCGGGGAGCTGTTTTTT. It codes for CSVERGTGELFF.

This clonotype showed up just a few times. The chain links TRBV7-2 to TRBJ2-7, with a possible D match to TRBD1 (5 bases). Germline V lookup: CDR1 SGHTA, CDR2 FQGNSA. V lost 6 bases, J lost 0 bases, and 12 bases lay in between. The CDR3 is made up of 14 amino acids. CDR3 protein: CASRSRQTSYEQYF. The CDR3 bases are TGTGCCAGCAGATCTAGACAGACCTCCTACGAGCAGTACTTC.

Many counts were recorded for this clonotype. The chain is built from TRBV7-9 and TRBJ2-7; D might be TRBD1 (7 bases). The CDR3 length is 13 residues. CDR1 is SEHNR and CDR2 is FQNEAQ in the germline V gene (reference sequence). Trimming shortened V by 5 bases and J by 3 bases, and 11 bases separated the two germline ends. DNA of the CDR3: TGTGCCAGCAGCCCCCAGGGGGGCTACGAGCAGTACTTC. Protein product: CASSPQGGYEQYF.

This clonotype was detected only a few times. J is TRBJ2-6 and V is TRBV18; the D call may be TRBD1 or TRBD2 (5 bases each). Germline V gene data show CDR1 as KGHSH and CDR2 as LQKENI. The V and J ends lost 1 base and 0 bases respectively, with 16 bases between them. The CDR3 covers 19 residues. The CDR3 is CASSPLGIGDLSGANVLTF. CDR3 nucleotides: TGTGCCAGCTCACCACTCGGTATAGGGGACCTCTCTGGGGCCAACGTCCTGACTTTC. The complete variable domain, with remaining parts taken from reference TRBV18 and TRBJ2-6, reads NAGVMQNPRHLVRRRGQEARLRCSPMKGHSHVYWYRQLPEEGLKFMVYLQKENIIDESGMPKERFSAEFPKEGPSILRIQQVVRGDSAAYFCASSPLGIGDLSGANVLTFGAGSRLTVL.

The V call is TRBV20-1, the J call TRBJ2-7; 13 positions agree with TRBD2. The CDR3 has 15 residues. Germline CDR1 and CDR2: DFQATT and SNEGSKA (reference sequence). Trimming at V came to 3 bases and at J to 2 bases, leaving 4 bases not matched to a gene. Here the CDR3 DNA reads TGCAGTGCTAGGAGGGGGACTAGCGGGACCTACGAGCAGTACTTC. This sequence encodes CSARRGTSGTYEQYF.

This chain joins TRBV20-1 and TRBJ2-3, with 8 bases aligning to TRBD2. The V segment lost 4 bases and the J segment 0 bases; nucleotides outside the gene matches: 9. The CDR3 covers 16 residues. In germline, CDR1 is DFQATT, CDR2 SNEGSKA (reference sequence). The CDR3 bases are TGCAGTGCTAACGGCGCAAGCGGGAGCAGCACAGATACGCAGTATTTT. It translates to CSANGASGSSTDTQYF.

This clonotype was recorded at least ten times. V usage is TRBV12-3 or TRBV12-4 and J usage is TRBJ2-2; 11 bases are shared with TRBD2. The V gene end was trimmed by 6 bases and the J gene end by 4 bases; junction bases not matched to a gene: 7. The CDR3 has 16 amino acids. In nucleotides, the CDR3 is TGTGCCAGCAGGGGAGGGACTAGCGGATTCACCGGGGAGCTGTTTTTT. This codes for CASRGGTSGFTGELFF.

This clonotype came up many times. This chain joins TRBV7-8 and TRBJ2-3, with D possibly being TRBD1 (5 bases). The CDR3 covers 14 residues. CDR1 and CDR2 (germline): SGHVS, FQNEAQ. With 6 bases removed from V and 5 bases from J, the gap between germline ends came to 15 bases. The CDR3, as DNA: TGTGCCAGCAGTTTAAGGCAGGGTGGAGATACGCAGTATTTT. Translating gives CASSLRQGGDTQYF.

Many counts were recorded for this clonotype. The rearrangement links TRBV7-2 to TRBJ1-6; TRBD1 aligns across 7 bases. Germline CDR1 is SGHTA and CDR2 is FQGNSA. This CDR3 is 15 amino acids long. V gave up 5 bases and J gave up 2 bases; unmatched junction bases: 3. The CDR3 spells CASSNRGPYNSPLHF. The CDR3 DNA reads TGTGCCAGCAGCAACAGGGGCCCCTATAATTCACCCCTCCACTTT.

This clonotype turned up a few times. In DNA form, the CDR3 reads TGTGCCAGCAGCGACCGGGACAGGGGGGTCTCTGGAAACACCATATATTTT. It translates to CASSDRDRGVSGNTIYF. The chain combines TRBV9 with TRBJ1-3, with 11 bases fitting TRBD1. Trimming at V came to 3 bases and at J to 0 bases, leaving 5 bases not matched to a gene. Germline V lookup: CDR1 SGDLS, CDR2 YYNGEE. The CDR3 is 17 residues long.

The chain employs TRBV6-2 or TRBV6-3 and TRBJ2-3, with TRBD2 identical over 12 bases. The CDR3 covers 15 residues. Germline loops: CDR1 MNHEY, CDR2 SVGEGT. V shed 2 bases, J shed 8 bases, and the junction held 5 bases outside the gene matches. In DNA form, the CDR3 reads TGTGCCAGCAGTTACCGGACTAGCGGGATGGCTACGCAGTATTTT. Protein sequence: CASSYRTSGMATQYF.

This clonotype has a count of ten or more. V and J are TRBV4-3 and TRBJ2-4, with a possible D match to TRBD2 (5 bases). Germline assignment: CDR1 LGHNA and CDR2 YSLEER. This CDR3 spans 15 amino acids. Trimming took 0 bases from V and 0 from J, leaving 6 bases between them. The CDR3 region is CASSQDGLAKNIQYF. CDR3 DNA: TGCGCCAGCAGCCAAGATGGACTAGCCAAAAACATTCAGTACTTC.

The chain is built from TRBV28 and TRBJ1-2; 8 bases are shared with TRBD1. Germline assignment: CDR1 MDHEN and CDR2 SYDVKM. The trim removed 3 bases at V and 7 bases at J, leaving 4 bases unmatched. The CDR3 is 13 residues long. The CDR3 nucleotides are TGTGCCAGCAGTTTGACAGGGGCTCGTGGCTACACCTTC. Its translation is CASSLTGARGYTF.

This chain uses TRBV18 with TRBJ1-6; D uncertain. This CDR3 is 14 amino acids long. V lost 6 bases and J 7 bases, leaving 13 bases between the germline ends. From germline, CDR1 is KGHSH and CDR2 LQKENI. The CDR3 nucleotides are TGTGCCAGCTCCCGTGAGCCCTCGAATTCACCCCTCCACTTT. Amino acid sequence: CASSREPSNSPLHF.

The gene calls are TRBV4-2 and TRBJ2-1; 9 nucleotides align to TRBD2. The CDR3 runs 16 residues. Losses at the gene ends were 1 base for V and 4 bases for J; bases not matched to a gene: 5. Germline V CDR1 and CDR2: LGHNA, YNFKEQ. CDR3 protein: CASSQGGGRGYNEQFF. DNA of the CDR3: TGTGCCAGCAGCCAAGGGGGCGGGAGGGGTTACAATGAGCAGTTCTTC.

The CDR3 reads CSASWQGQETQYF. CDR3 sequence (DNA): TGCAGTGCTAGCTGGCAGGGGCAAGAGACCCAGTACTTC. This chain connects TRBV20-1 to TRBJ2-5; D possibly corresponds to TRBD1 (6 bases). The V gene lost 3 bases and the J gene lost 2 bases, with 10 bases spanning the gap. The germline V gene encodes CDR1 DFQATT and CDR2 SNEGSKA (reference sequence). The CDR3 is made up of 13 amino acids.

V gene TRBV20-1 combines with J gene TRBJ2-1; D remains unclear. The CDR3 totals 16 residues. Germline lookup yields CDR1 DFQATT and CDR2 SNEGSKA (reference sequence). Trimming shortened V by 6 bases and J by 4 bases, and 22 bases separated the two germline ends. The DNA for the CDR3 is TGCAGTGCCAGGAATCCCTATGGACGGAATTACAATGAGCAGTTCTTC. Its translation is CSARNPYGRNYNEQFF.

The CDR3: CSAIFRLADTDTQYF. CDR3 nucleotide sequence: TGCAGTGCTATATTCAGACTAGCAGACACAGATACGCAGTATTTT. The rearrangement links TRBV20-1 to TRBJ2-3, with 7 bases matching TRBD2. This CDR3 is built from 15 residues. Losses at the gene ends were 4 bases for V and 2 bases for J; bases not matched to a gene: 9. Germline V gene lookup returns CDR1 DFQATT and CDR2 SNEGSKA (reference sequence).